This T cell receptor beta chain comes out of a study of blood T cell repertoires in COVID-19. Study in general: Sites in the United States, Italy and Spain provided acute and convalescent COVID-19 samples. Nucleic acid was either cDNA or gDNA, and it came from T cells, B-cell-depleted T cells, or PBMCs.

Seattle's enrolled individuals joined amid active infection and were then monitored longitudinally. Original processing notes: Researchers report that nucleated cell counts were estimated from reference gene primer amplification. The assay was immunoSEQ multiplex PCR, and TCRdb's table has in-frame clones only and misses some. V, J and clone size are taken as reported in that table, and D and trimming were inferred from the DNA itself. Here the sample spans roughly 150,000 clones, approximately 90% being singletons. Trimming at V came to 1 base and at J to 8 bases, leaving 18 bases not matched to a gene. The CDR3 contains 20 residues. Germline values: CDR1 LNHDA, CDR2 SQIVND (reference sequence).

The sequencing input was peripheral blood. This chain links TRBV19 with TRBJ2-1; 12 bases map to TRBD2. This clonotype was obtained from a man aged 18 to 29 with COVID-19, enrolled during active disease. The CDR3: CASSIASSELAGGAYDEQFF. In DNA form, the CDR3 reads TGTGCCAGTAGTATAGCTTCGTCTGAGCTAGCGGGAGGGGCGTACGATGAGCAGTTCTTC. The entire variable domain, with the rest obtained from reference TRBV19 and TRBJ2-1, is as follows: DGGITQSPKYLFRKEGQNVTLSCEQNLNHDAMYWYRQDPGQGLRLIYYSQIVNDFQKGDIAEGYSVSREKKESFPLTVTSAQKNPTAFYLCASSIASSELAGGAYDEQFFGPGTRLTVL.